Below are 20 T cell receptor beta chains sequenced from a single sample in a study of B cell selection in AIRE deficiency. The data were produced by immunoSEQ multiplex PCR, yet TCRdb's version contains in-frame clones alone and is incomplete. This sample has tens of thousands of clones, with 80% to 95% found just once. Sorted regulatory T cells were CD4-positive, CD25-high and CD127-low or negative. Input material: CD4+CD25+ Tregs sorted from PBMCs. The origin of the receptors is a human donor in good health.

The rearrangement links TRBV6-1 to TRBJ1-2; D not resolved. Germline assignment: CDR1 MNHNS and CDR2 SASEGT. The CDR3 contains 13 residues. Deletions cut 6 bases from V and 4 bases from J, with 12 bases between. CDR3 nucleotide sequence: TGTGCCAGCAGACAAGTACTATCCTATGGCTACACCTTC. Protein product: CASRQVLSYGYTF.

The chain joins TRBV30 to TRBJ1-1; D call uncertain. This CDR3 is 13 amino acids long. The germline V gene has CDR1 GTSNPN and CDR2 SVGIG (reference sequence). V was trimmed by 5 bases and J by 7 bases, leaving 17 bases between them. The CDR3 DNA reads TGTGCCTGGTCCCCGGACCCAGAGATTGAAGCTTTCTTT. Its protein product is CAWSPDPEIEAFF.

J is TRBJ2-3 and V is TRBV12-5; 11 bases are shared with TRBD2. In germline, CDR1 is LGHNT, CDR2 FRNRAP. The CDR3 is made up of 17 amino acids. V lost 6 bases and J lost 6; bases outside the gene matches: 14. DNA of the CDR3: TGTGCTAGTGGGGCCCTATCGGCTAGCGGGAGGTTGGATACGCAGTATTTT. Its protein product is CASGALSASGRLDTQYF. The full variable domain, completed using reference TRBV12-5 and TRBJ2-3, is DARVTQTPRHKVTEMGQEVTMRCQPILGHNTVFWYRQTMMQGLELLAYFRNRAPLDDSGMPKDRFSAEMPDATLATLKIQPSEPRDSAVYFCASGALSASGRLDTQYFGPGTRLTVL.

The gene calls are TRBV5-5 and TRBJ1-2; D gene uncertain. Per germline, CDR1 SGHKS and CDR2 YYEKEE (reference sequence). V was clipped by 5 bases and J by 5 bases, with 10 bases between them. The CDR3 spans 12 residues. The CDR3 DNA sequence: TGTGCCAGCAGTTTTACGGGTTATGGCTACACCTTC. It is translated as CASSFTGYGYTF.

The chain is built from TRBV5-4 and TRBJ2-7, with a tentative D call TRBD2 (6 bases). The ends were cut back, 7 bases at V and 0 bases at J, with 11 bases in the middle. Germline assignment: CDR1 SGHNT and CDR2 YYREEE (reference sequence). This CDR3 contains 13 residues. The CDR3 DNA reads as TGTGCCAGCGGGACTGGGAGCTCCTACGAGCAGTACTTC. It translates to CASGTGSSYEQYF.

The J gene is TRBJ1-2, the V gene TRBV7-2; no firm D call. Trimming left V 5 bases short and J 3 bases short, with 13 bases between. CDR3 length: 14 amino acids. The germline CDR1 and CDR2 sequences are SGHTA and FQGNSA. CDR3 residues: CASSRRQSYYGYTF. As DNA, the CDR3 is TGTGCCAGCAGCAGGCGGCAGTCTTACTATGGCTACACCTTC.

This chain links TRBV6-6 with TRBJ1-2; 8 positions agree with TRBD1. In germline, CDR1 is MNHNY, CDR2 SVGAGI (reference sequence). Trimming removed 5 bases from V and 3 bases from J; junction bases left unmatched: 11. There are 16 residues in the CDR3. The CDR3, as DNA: TGTGCCAGCAGTGCGCAAGCCACGACAGGGGACTATGGCTACACCTTC. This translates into CASSAQATTGDYGYTF.

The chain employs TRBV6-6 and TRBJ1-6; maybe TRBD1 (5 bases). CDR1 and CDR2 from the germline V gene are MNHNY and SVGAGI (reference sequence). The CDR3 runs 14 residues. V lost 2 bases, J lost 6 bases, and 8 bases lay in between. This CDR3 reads CASSYGGSNSPLHF. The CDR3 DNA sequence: TGTGCCAGCAGTTACGGGGGGAGTAATTCACCCCTCCACTTT.

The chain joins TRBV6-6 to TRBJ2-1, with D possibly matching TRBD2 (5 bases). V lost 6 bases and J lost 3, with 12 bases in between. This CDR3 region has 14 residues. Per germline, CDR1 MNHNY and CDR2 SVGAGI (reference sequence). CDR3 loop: CASRRALGYNEQFF. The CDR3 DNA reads TGTGCCAGCAGGAGGGCGTTAGGCTACAATGAGCAGTTCTTC.

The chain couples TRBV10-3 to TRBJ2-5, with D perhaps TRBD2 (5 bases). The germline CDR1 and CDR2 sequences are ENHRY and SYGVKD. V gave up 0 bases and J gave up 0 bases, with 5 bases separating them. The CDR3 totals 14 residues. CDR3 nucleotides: TGTGCCATCAGTGAGTCCGGGGACCAAGAGACCCAGTACTTC. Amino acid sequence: CAISESGDQETQYF.

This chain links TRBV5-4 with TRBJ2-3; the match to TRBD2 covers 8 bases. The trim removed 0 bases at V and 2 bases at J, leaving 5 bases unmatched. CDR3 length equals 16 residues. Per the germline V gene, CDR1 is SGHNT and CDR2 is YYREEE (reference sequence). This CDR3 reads CASSLGIAGPTDTQYF. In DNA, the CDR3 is TGTGCCAGCAGCTTGGGGATAGCGGGGCCCACAGATACGCAGTATTTT.

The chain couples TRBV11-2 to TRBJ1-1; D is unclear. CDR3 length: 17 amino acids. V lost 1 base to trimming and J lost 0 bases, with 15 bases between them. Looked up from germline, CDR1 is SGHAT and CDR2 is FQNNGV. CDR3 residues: CASSLGKGRAMNTEAFF. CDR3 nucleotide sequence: TGTGCCAGCAGCTTAGGAAAAGGGAGGGCTATGAACACTGAAGCTTTCTTT.

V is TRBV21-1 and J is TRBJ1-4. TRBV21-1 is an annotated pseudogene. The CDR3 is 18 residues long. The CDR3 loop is CASSIAGRDPLMDEKLFF. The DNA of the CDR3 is TGTGCCAGCAGCATCGCAGGTCGGGACCCCCTAATGGATGAAAAACTGTTTTTT.

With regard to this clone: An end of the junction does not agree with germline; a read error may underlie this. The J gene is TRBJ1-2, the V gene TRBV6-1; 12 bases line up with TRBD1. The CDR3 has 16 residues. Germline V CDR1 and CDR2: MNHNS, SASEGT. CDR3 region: CAISDLRDRGQDGYTF. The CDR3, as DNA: TGTGCCATCAGTGATCTCCGGGACAGGGGGCAAGATGGCTACACCTTC.

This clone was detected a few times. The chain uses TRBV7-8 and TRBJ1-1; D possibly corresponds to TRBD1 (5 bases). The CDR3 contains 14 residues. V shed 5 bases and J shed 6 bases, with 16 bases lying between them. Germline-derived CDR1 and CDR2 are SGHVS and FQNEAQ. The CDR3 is CASSILTGVAEAFF. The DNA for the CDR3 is TGTGCCAGCAGCATCCTTACAGGTGTCGCTGAAGCTTTCTTT.

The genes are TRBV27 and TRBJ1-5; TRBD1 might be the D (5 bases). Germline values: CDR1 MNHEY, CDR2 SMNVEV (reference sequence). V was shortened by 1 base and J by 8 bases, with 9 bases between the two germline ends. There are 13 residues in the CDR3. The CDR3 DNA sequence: TGTGCCAGCAGTTTATTCCCGGGGGAGCCCCAGCATTTT. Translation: CASSLFPGEPQHF.

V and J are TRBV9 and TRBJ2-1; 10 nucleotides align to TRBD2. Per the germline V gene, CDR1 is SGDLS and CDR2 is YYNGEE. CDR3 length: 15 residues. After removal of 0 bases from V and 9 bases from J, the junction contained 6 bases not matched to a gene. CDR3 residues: CASSVALAGAGEQFF. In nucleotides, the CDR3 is TGTGCCAGCAGCGTAGCGCTAGCGGGAGCTGGTGAGCAGTTCTTC.

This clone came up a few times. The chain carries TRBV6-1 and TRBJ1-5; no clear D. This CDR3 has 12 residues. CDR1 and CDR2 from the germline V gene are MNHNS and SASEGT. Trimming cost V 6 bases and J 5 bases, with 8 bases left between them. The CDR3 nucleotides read TGTGCCAGCAGCTCAAATCATCAGCCCCAGCATTTT. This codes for CASSSNHQPQHF.

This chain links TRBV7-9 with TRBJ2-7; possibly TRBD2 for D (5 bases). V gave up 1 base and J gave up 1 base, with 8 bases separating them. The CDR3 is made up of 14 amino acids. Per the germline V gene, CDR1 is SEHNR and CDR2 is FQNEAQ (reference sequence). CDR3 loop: CASSLGTRSYEQYF. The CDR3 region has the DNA TGTGCCAGCAGCTTAGGTACTAGATCCTACGAGCAGTACTTC.

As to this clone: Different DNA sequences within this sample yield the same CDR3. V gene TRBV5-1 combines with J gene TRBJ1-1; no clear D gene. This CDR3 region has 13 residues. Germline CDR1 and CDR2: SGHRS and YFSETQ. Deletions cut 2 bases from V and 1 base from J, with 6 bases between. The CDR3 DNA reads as TGCGCCAGCAGCTTAGGGCGGAACACTGAAGCTTTCTTT. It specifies CASSLGRNTEAFF.